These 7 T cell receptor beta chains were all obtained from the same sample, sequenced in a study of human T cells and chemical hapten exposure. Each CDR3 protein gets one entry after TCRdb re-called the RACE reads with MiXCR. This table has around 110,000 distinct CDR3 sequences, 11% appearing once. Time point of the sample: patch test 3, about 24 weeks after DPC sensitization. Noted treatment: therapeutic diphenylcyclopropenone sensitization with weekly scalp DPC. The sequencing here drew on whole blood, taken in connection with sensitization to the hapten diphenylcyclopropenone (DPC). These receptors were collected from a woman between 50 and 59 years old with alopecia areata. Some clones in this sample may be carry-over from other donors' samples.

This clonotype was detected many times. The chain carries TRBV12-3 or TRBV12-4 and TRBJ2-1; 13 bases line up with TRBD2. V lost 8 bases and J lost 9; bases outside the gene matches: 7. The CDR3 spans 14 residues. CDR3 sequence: CASLLTSGGSEQFF. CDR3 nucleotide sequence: TGTGCCAGCCTACTGACTAGCGGGGGGTCTGAGCAGTTCTTC.

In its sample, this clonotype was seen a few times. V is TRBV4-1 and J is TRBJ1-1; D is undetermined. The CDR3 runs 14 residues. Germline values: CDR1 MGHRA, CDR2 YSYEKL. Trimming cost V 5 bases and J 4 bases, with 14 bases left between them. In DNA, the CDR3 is TGCGCCAGCAGCGGACCCCTGAAAGGCACTGAAGCTTTCTTT. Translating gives CASSGPLKGTEAFF.

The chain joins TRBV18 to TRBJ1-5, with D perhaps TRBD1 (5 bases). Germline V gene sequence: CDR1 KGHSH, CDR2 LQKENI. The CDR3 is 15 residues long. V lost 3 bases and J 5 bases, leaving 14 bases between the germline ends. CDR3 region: CASSPAGTGDQPQHF. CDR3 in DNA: TGTGCCAGCTCACCGGCCGGGACGGGTGATCAGCCCCAGCATTTT.

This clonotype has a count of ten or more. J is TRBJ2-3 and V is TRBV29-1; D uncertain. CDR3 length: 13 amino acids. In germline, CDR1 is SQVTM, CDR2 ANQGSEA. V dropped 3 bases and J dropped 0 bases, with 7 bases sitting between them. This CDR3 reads CSVDGPSTDTQYF. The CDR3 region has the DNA TGCAGCGTTGACGGTCCGAGCACAGATACGCAGTATTTT.

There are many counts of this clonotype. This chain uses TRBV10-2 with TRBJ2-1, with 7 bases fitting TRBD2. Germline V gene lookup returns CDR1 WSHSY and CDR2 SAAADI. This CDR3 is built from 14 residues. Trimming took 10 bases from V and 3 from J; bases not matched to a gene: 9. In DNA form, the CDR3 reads TGCGCCACCACTCCGGGACTACTCTACAATGAGCAGTTCTTC. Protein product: CATTPGLLYNEQFF.

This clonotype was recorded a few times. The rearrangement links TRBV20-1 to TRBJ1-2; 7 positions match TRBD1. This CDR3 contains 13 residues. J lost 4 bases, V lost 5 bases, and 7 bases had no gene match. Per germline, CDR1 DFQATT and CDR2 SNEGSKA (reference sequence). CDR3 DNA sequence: TGCAGTGCTGGGACCAGGGGGACCTATGGCTACACCTTC. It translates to CSAGTRGTYGYTF.

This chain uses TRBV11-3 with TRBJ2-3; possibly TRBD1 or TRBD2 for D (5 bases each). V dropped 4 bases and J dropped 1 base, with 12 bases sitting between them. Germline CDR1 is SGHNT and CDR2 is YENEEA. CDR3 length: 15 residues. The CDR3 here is CASSSIRDGTDTQYF. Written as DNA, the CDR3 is TGTGCCAGCAGCTCCATCCGGGACGGCACAGATACGCAGTATTTT.